These T cell receptor beta chains were read from a single sample in a study of regulatory T cells in long-lasting Graves disease. TCRdb processed the multiplex PCR reads anew with MiXCR; each CDR3 protein has one entry. The sample contains 400,000 to 500,000 distinct CDR3 sequences, roughly 23% of which appear only once. The input for sequencing was peripheral blood mononuclear cells (PBMCs), taken when the disease was refractory, from a patient treated with antithyroid drugs. These receptors all stem from a female donor with Graves disease. CDR3s include the opening cysteine and the closing phenylalanine or tryptophan. D genes are given only for firm matches. Only part of the rows carry a size: once, few, many, or a class if the clone is expanded.

d_call	v_call	j_call	clone_size	cdr3_nt	cdr3_aa
.	TRBV12-3/TRBV12-4	TRBJ2-1	few	TGTGCCAGCAGTTCCCCCCCTTTGGAGCAGTTCTTC	CASSSPPLEQFF
TRBD2	TRBV3-1	TRBJ2-5	few	TGTGCCAGCAGCCAAGAGGCGGCTAGCGGGAAGACCCAGTACTTC	CASSQEAASGKTQYF
TRBD1	TRBV4-1	TRBJ1-2	.	TGCGCCAGCAGCCAACCTATTCACAGGGGTAAGAGCTATGGCTACACCTTC	CASSQPIHRGKSYGYTF
.	TRBV2	TRBJ1-5	many	TGTGCCAGCAAAACAGACAATCAGCCCCAGCATTTT	CASKTDNQPQHF
TRBD1	TRBV10-3	TRBJ2-3	few	TGTGCCATTAAAGGGGGCGATCAAGGGGGCACAGATACGCAGTATTTT	CAIKGGDQGGTDTQYF
TRBD2	TRBV10-3	TRBJ2-5	few	TGTGCCATCGAGAGCGGGGATCAAGAGACCCAGTACTTC	CAIESGDQETQYF
.	TRBV14	TRBJ1-2	few	TGTGCCAGCAGCCAAGAGCTGAATAACTATGGCTACACCTTC	CASSQELNNYGYTF
TRBD1	TRBV28	TRBJ2-7	few	TGTGCCAGCAAGCGGCAGGGGGCTCGCGAGCAGTACTTC	CASKRQGAREQYF
.	TRBV5-1	TRBJ2-3	few	TGCGCCAGCAGCCATGACAAGGGCACAGATACGCAGTATTTT	CASSHDKGTDTQYF
.	TRBV12-3/TRBV12-4	TRBJ1-1	many	TGTGCCAGCAGTGGGTGGGGCATGACCACTGAAGCTTTCTTT	CASSGWGMTTEAFF
.	TRBV5-1	TRBJ2-2	.	TGCGCCAGCAGCCCCTCGGGAGCAGGGCGGAACGGGGAGCTGTTTTTT	CASSPSGAGRNGELFF
TRBD2	TRBV6-1	TRBJ2-4	.	TGTGCCAGCAGAAAGGGGCTAGCGGGAGGGCCCGGACTCGGATCGACGTCGGGCATTCAGTACTTC	CASRKGLAGGPGLGSTSGIQYF
.	TRBV28	TRBJ1-6	many	TGTGCCAGCACCACGGGAGAGCTCTATAATTCACCCCTCCACTTT	CASTTGELYNSPLHF
TRBD2	TRBV28	TRBJ2-7	many	TGTGCCAGCAGTGGACACGGGACTAGCGGGAGTGAGCAGTACTTC	CASSGHGTSGSEQYF
TRBD1	TRBV4-2	TRBJ2-5	.	TGTGCCAGCAGCCAAGATGGGCAGGGGGCGACCCAGTACTTC	CASSQDGQGATQYF
TRBD2	TRBV6-5	TRBJ2-5	many	TGTGCCAGCAGTTACTCTTTTCGGGAGGAAGAGACCCAGTACTTC	CASSYSFREEETQYF
.	TRBV28	TRBJ2-3	few	TGTGCCAGCCCTCGGGGGGATACGCAGTATTTT	CASPRGDTQYF
.	TRBV7-8	TRBJ2-7	many	TGTGCCAGCAGCTTAGTAGGGCAGCGCTACGAGCAGTACTTC	CASSLVGQRYEQYF
TRBD1	TRBV28	TRBJ2-7	many	TGTGCCAGCAGCTCGGACAGGGATCCTTTCTACGAGCAGTACTTC	CASSSDRDPFYEQYF
.	TRBV19	TRBJ1-1	.	TGTGCCAGTAGTATTGGGCACTCGAACACTGAAGCTTTCTTT	CASSIGHSNTEAFF
TRBD1	TRBV28	TRBJ2-2	many	TGTGCCAGCAGTCCAGCAGACAGGGACACCGGGGAGCTGTTTTTT	CASSPADRDTGELFF
.	TRBV9	TRBJ2-5	.	TGTGCCAGCAGCCCTCCCGCGAGCGGGGAGACCCAGTACTTC	CASSPPASGETQYF
.	TRBV2	TRBJ1-3	few	TGTGCCAGCAGGTGGGGAAACTCTGGAAACACCATATATTTT	CASRWGNSGNTIYF
TRBD2	TRBV7-9	TRBJ2-5	few	TGTGCCAGCAGCTTATGGGCGGGAGGGCCGGAGACCCAGTACTTC	CASSLWAGGPETQYF
TRBD1	TRBV5-6	TRBJ1-1	few	TGTGCCAGCAGCGCGACAGGGGGAGAAGGTGGCACTGAAGCTTTCTTT	CASSATGGEGGTEAFF
.	TRBV29-1	TRBJ1-2	few	TGCAGCGTTGAAGATCGGATAGGGCCATATGGCTACACCTTC	CSVEDRIGPYGYTF
TRBD2	TRBV28	TRBJ2-7	many	TGTGCCAGCAGTCGCTGGCGGGAGAGCTACGAGCAGTACTTC	CASSRWRESYEQYF
TRBD2	TRBV6-1	TRBJ2-2	few	TGTGCCAGCAGCAGAGCGGGAGGGCGGGAGCTGTTTTTT	CASSRAGGRELFF
TRBD2	TRBV11-2	TRBJ2-5	.	TGTGCCAGCAGCTTCGTGGGCCCCGGGACTAAGGTACAAGAGACCCAGTACTTC	CASSFVGPGTKVQETQYF
TRBD1	TRBV20-1	TRBJ2-7	few	TGCAGTGCTAGATCTCCGGACAGGAGTCCCTCCTACGAGCAGTACTTC	CSARSPDRSPSYEQYF
.	TRBV20-1	TRBJ1-5	few	TGCAGTGCTATTCCCTCCAATCAGCCCCAGCATTTT	CSAIPSNQPQHF
.	TRBV20-1	TRBJ1-2	many	TGCAGTGCTAAACCCGACCTTGATGGCTACACCTTC	CSAKPDLDGYTF
.	TRBV20-1	TRBJ2-7	.	TGCAGTGGGGTGGGACGGAGATCCTACGAGCAGTACTTC	CSGVGRRSYEQYF
.	TRBV10-3	TRBJ2-2	many	TGTGCCATCAGGGACGGACAGATACACGACGGGGAGCTGTTTTTT	CAIRDGQIHDGELFF
.	TRBV28	TRBJ2-2	few	TGTGCCAGCACGCGGTTAGACACCGGGGAGCTGTTTTTT	CASTRLDTGELFF
.	TRBV28	TRBJ2-3	.	TGTGCCAGCATAAGGGCGGAGAACACAGATACGCAGTATTTT	CASIRAENTDTQYF
.	TRBV28	TRBJ1-1	many	TGTGCCAGCAGACCCAGCCTGGACGGAGTGAACACTGAAGCTTTCTTT	CASRPSLDGVNTEAFF
TRBD1	TRBV7-2	TRBJ1-6	many	TGTGCCAGCAGCCTCTCGACCGGACAGGGCAATTCACCCCTCCACTTT	CASSLSTGQGNSPLHF
TRBD1	TRBV15	TRBJ1-1	many	TGTGCCACCAGCAACGGACAGGTGAACACTGAAGCTTTCTTT	CATSNGQVNTEAFF
.	TRBV6-2/TRBV6-3	TRBJ1-2	many	TGTGCCAGCAGTTACTCGAGGGGCTACACCTTC	CASSYSRGYTF
.	TRBV2	TRBJ2-6	few	TGTGCCAGCCTCCCCAGGGATCTTTCTGGGGCCAACGTCCTGACTTTC	CASLPRDLSGANVLTF